Listed below are T cell receptor beta chains from one sample, sequenced in a study of beta chain features in type 1 diabetes. This table comes from immunoSEQ multiplex PCR, and its TCRdb copy is limited to in-frame clones, with some not included. There are a few hundred thousand clones in the sample; about 12% occur only once, and 0.008% to 0.011% lies in the top ten. Material: naive CD4+ T cells from blood. The receptors come from a young woman with type 1 diabetes. The CDR3 runs from the conserved cysteine through the conserved F or W. Fields, in order: CDR3 length, V gene, clone size, D gene, J gene, CDR3 protein, CDR3 DNA. A D gene is named only where the DNA matches it firmly. Size is stated for part of the rows, as once, few or many counts, or as a class when the clone is expanded.

length: 14
V: TRBV7-9
size: -
D: -
J: TRBJ1-5
CDR3: CASSSQGSNQPQHF
DNA: TGTGCCAGCAGCTCCCAGGGTAGCAATCAGCCCCAGCATTTT

length: 16
V: TRBV5-1
size: few
D: -
J: TRBJ2-7
CDR3: CASSLDTRRTKWEQYF
DNA: TGCGCCAGCAGCTTGGACACGAGGAGGACTAAATGGGAGCAGTACTTC

length: 14
V: TRBV19
size: -
D: TRBD1
J: TRBJ2-5
CDR3: CASSRDRVEETQYF
DNA: TGTGCCAGTAGCCGGGACAGGGTCGAAGAGACCCAGTACTTC

length: 13
V: TRBV9
size: -
D: -
J: TRBJ2-3
CDR3: CASSVEGADTQYF
DNA: TGTGCCAGCAGCGTAGAAGGGGCAGATACGCAGTATTTT

length: 11
V: TRBV15
size: few
D: -
J: TRBJ2-5
CDR3: CATSLQETQYF
DNA: TGTGCCACCAGTCTCCAAGAGACCCAGTACTTC

length: 15
V: TRBV15
size: -
D: TRBD1
J: TRBJ1-1
CDR3: CATSRDWAGGSEAFF
DNA: TGTGCCACCAGCAGAGATTGGGCAGGGGGCTCTGAAGCTTTCTTT

length: 17
V: TRBV4-3
size: few
D: -
J: TRBJ2-1
CDR3: CASSQDLGGELYNEQFF
DNA: TGCGCCAGCAGCCAAGATTTGGGCGGGGAGCTCTACAATGAGCAGTTCTTC

length: 14
V: TRBV29-1
size: -
D: -
J: TRBJ1-1
CDR3: CSGRPQNMNTEAFF
DNA: TGCAGCGGGAGGCCACAAAATATGAACACTGAAGCTTTCTTT

length: 16
V: TRBV18
size: few
D: TRBD2
J: TRBJ2-5
CDR3: CASSPRASGVQETQYF
DNA: TGTGCCAGCTCACCACGTGCTAGCGGGGTACAAGAGACCCAGTACTTC

length: 14
V: TRBV30
size: few
D: -
J: TRBJ2-2
CDR3: CAWSQGSFTGELFF
DNA: TGTGCCTGGAGCCAGGGTAGTTTCACCGGGGAGCTGTTTTTT

length: 12
V: TRBV2
size: -
D: -
J: TRBJ1-1
CDR3: CASSVKGTEAFF
DNA: TGTGCCAGCAGTGTTAAGGGGACTGAAGCTTTCTTT

length: 17
V: TRBV4-3
size: once
D: -
J: TRBJ2-3
CDR3: CASSQVPPEGSTDTQYF
DNA: TGCGCCAGCAGCCAAGTCCCCCCGGAGGGGAGCACAGATACGCAGTATTTT

length: 15
V: TRBV29-1
size: -
D: -
J: TRBJ1-6
CDR3: CSARSGSSYNSPLHF
DNA: TGCAGCGCCCGATCGGGGAGCTCCTATAATTCACCCCTCCACTTT

length: 16
V: TRBV25-1
size: -
D: -
J: TRBJ1-1
CDR3: CASTKRGAGMNTEAFF
DNA: TGTGCCAGCACAAAAAGAGGAGCAGGGATGAACACTGAAGCTTTCTTT

length: 15
V: TRBV5-1
size: few
D: TRBD1
J: TRBJ2-1
CDR3: CASRYSGGVMDEQFF
DNA: TGCGCCAGCAGATATTCAGGGGGCGTAATGGATGAGCAGTTCTTC

length: 13
V: TRBV7-9
size: -
D: -
J: TRBJ2-5
CDR3: CASSFAGQETQYF
DNA: TGTGCCAGCAGCTTCGCGGGTCAAGAGACCCAGTACTTC

length: 14
V: TRBV7-9
size: -
D: -
J: TRBJ2-2
CDR3: CAHARQGVTGELFF
DNA: TGTGCCCACGCCCGGCAGGGCGTCACCGGGGAGCTGTTTTTT

length: 17
V: TRBV4-1
size: -
D: TRBD1
J: TRBJ2-3
CDR3: CASSQDAQGTATDTQYF
DNA: TGCGCCAGCAGCCAAGATGCGCAGGGGACAGCCACAGATACGCAGTATTTT

length: 13
V: TRBV2
size: few
D: -
J: TRBJ1-1
CDR3: CASSDERNTEAFF
DNA: TGTGCCAGCAGTGATGAGCGAAACACTGAAGCTTTCTTT

length: 16
V: TRBV11-2
size: few
D: TRBD1
J: TRBJ2-7
CDR3: CASSSIRDRRLYEQYF
DNA: TGTGCCAGCAGCTCCATTAGGGACAGGCGCCTTTACGAGCAGTACTTC

length: 14
V: TRBV5-1
size: few
D: -
J: TRBJ2-5
CDR3: CASSSPKAGETQYF
DNA: TGCGCCAGCAGCTCCCCTAAAGCGGGAGAGACCCAGTACTTC

length: 15
V: TRBV7-9
size: -
D: TRBD1
J: TRBJ1-1
CDR3: CASAGTGSQGTEAFF
DNA: TGTGCCAGCGCCGGGACAGGGTCTCAGGGCACTGAAGCTTTCTTT

length: 13
V: TRBV7-9
size: -
D: TRBD1
J: TRBJ1-2
CDR3: CASSPDRVYGYTF
DNA: TGTGCCAGCAGCCCGGACAGGGTCTATGGCTACACCTTC

length: 17
V: TRBV5-1
size: -
D: TRBD2
J: TRBJ2-1
CDR3: CASSFAGTSGGNNEQFF
DNA: TGCGCCAGCAGCTTCGCCGGGACTAGCGGGGGAAACAATGAGCAGTTCTTC